The 20 T cell receptor beta chains listed next were all sequenced from one sample in a study of CD8+ T cells in alopecia areata (dated by TCRdb to between 2017 and 2018). Library preparation was by the immunoSEQ multiplex PCR assay. RNA was extracted from all samples and reverse transcribed into cDNA, which served as template for TCR sequencing. The table was pulled from immuneACCESS by TCRdb, which kept in-frame rearrangements only. Such tables lose some clones; where checked, under half of the loss comes from unresolved V genes, and the rest has no known cause. The sample table lists about 160,000 clones, approximately 65% of them with a count of one. The ten largest clones capture 0.75% to 0.95% of the sample. Explained via the paper, the time point label denotes: around 28 days on oral tofacitinib. The intended sense of this specimen's treatment or condition label: oral pan-JAK inhibitor, 5-10 mg twice daily.

This material consisted of CD4+ T cells sorted from blood, taken at week 4, from a patient treated with tofacitinib. The receptors were gathered from a human donor with alopecia areata.

The count of this clone is one. The CDR3 nucleotides read TGTGCCAGCAGCTTAGATAGAAACACTGAAGCTTTCTTT. The encoded protein is CASSLDRNTEAFF. The chain is built from TRBV11-2 and TRBJ1-1; D remains unclear. Germline V gives CDR1 SGHAT, CDR2 FQNNGV. The V end lost 0 bases, the J end lost 2 bases, and 4 bases lay between the germline ends. The CDR3 sequence is 13 residues long.

The table lists this clone with a few counts. V usage is TRBV11-2 and J usage is TRBJ2-7; 9 bases line up with TRBD1. The CDR3 is 16 residues long. The junction had 10 bases not matched to a gene; V was cut back by 5 bases and J by 2 bases. Germline values: CDR1 SGHAT, CDR2 FQNNGV. The CDR3 sequence is CASSPARDRVTYEQYF. DNA for the CDR3: TGTGCCAGCAGCCCTGCTCGGGACAGGGTAACCTACGAGCAGTACTTC.

This clone was found a few times. The V call is TRBV30, the J call TRBJ2-7; D gene unclear. The CDR3 length is 14 residues. Trimming took 7 bases from V and 2 from J, leaving 18 bases between them. CDR1 and CDR2 from the germline V gene are GTSNPN and SVGIG (reference sequence). The CDR3 coding sequence is TGTGCCTCCACACCGGCAGGAGCAACCTACGAGCAGTACTTC. It yields the protein CASTPAGATYEQYF.

V and J are TRBV27 and TRBJ2-5; D gene unclear. The CDR3 extends over 14 amino acids. Per the germline V gene, CDR1 is MNHEY and CDR2 is SMNVEV (reference sequence). Trimming took 6 bases from V and 5 from J, leaving 16 bases between them. Here the CDR3 DNA reads TGTGCCAGCAGCTTGACGGCCCGGGTGGAGACCCAGTACTTC. Its translation is CASSLTARVETQYF.

The V gene is TRBV29-1, the J gene TRBJ2-3, with TRBD2 as a possible D gene (6 bases). V lost 6 bases to trimming and J lost 2 bases, with 18 bases between them. This CDR3 region has 15 residues. CDR1 is SQVTM, CDR2 ANQGSEA, per germline. CDR3 amino acids: CSVEGGVRNTDTQYF. CDR3 DNA sequence: TGCAGCGTCGAGGGCGGGGTTCGGAACACAGATACGCAGTATTTT.

V is TRBV29-1 and J is TRBJ2-3; D remains ambiguous. Germline CDR1 is SQVTM and CDR2 is ANQGSEA. The length of the CDR3 is 12 residues. V lost 0 bases and J lost 11, with 12 bases in between. The CDR3 loop is CSVEDQATLQYF. The CDR3 coding sequence is TGCAGCGTTGAAGATCAGGCGACGTTGCAGTATTTT.

The CDR3 here is CASSQELQIRSNQPQHF. The CDR3, as DNA: TGCGCCAGCAGCCAAGAGCTTCAGATCCGTAGCAATCAGCCCCAGCATTTT. This sequence joins TRBV4-1 and TRBJ1-5; D gene uncertain. Germline assignment: CDR1 MGHRA and CDR2 YSYEKL. The CDR3 is 17 residues long. The V end was cut by 0 bases, the J end by 0 bases, with 12 bases between.

This chain connects TRBV19 to TRBJ1-2, with 8 bases lining up with TRBD1. There are 18 residues in the CDR3. Germline V gives CDR1 LNHDA, CDR2 SQIVND (reference sequence). With 1 base clipped from V and 3 bases from J, the junction kept 13 bases outside the gene matches. CDR3 protein: CASSIAPRAGGLHYGYTF. The DNA of the CDR3 is TGTGCCAGTAGTATAGCCCCCAGGGCAGGGGGCTTGCACTATGGCTACACCTTC.

Many counts were recorded for this clone. V gene TRBV29-1 combines with J gene TRBJ2-5; D is ambiguous. CDR1 is SQVTM and CDR2 is ANQGSEA in the germline V gene. Between the trimmed V and J ends, which lost 6 bases and 5 bases, there was a span of 13 bases. This CDR3 comprises 12 residues. CDR3 amino acids: CSVGSPRETQYF. CDR3 nucleotides: TGCAGCGTGGGATCCCCTCGGGAGACCCAGTACTTC.

The rearrangement joins TRBV29-1 to TRBJ2-5; 10 bases map to TRBD2. Germline assignment: CDR1 SQVTM and CDR2 ANQGSEA. This CDR3 contains 13 residues. The J segment lost 4 bases and the V segment lost 7 bases, leaving 6 bases of the junction unmatched. The DNA of the CDR3 is TGCAGCGCCGAGCGGGGGGGACGAGAGACCCAGTACTTC. Translated: CSAERGGRETQYF.

This chain joins TRBV5-1 and TRBJ1-2; D not resolved. V was pared by 0 bases and J by 8 bases, with 14 bases between. The CDR3 has 14 residues. Germline CDR1 and CDR2: SGHRS and YFSETQ. CDR3 region: CASSLGRGEIGYTF. CDR3 nucleotides: TGCGCCAGCAGCTTGGGCCGGGGTGAGATCGGCTACACCTTC.

This clone has just a few counts. The junction departs from germline at one end; a sequencing error may be responsible. The rearrangement links TRBV10-3 to TRBJ2-7, with 8 bases identical to TRBD2. This CDR3 has 14 amino acids. Germline loops: CDR1 ENHRY, CDR2 SYGVKD. CDR3 sequence reads: CASSYSGTRGEQYF. The DNA of the CDR3 is TGTGCCAGCAGTTACTCTGGGACTAGGGGCGAGCAGTACTTC.

The J gene is TRBJ2-7, the V gene TRBV7-9; 11 bases are shared with TRBD2. The germline V gene encodes CDR1 SEHNR and CDR2 FQNEAQ (reference sequence). The CDR3 sequence is 18 residues long. V shed 5 bases, J shed 4 bases, and the junction held 16 bases outside the gene matches. The CDR3 reads CASSRGPAASGRKYEQYF. CDR3 coding DNA: TGTGCCAGCAGCAGGGGCCCAGCGGCTAGCGGGAGGAAATACGAGCAGTACTTC.

V gene TRBV30 combines with J gene TRBJ1-6, with 7 bases aligning to TRBD1. CDR3 length: 14 amino acids. The germline CDR1 and CDR2 sequences are GTSNPN and SVGIG (reference sequence). Trimming took 0 bases from V and 7 from J; bases not matched to a gene: 3. The chain's CDR3 is CAWSVLQGNSPLHF. CDR3 nucleotide sequence: TGTGCCTGGAGTGTACTACAGGGGAATTCACCCCTCCACTTT.

This chain connects TRBV11-2 to TRBJ1-2, with D maybe TRBD1 (6 bases). The ends were cut back, 5 bases at V and 6 bases at J, with 16 bases in the middle. The CDR3 length is 14 residues. In germline, CDR1 is SGHAT, CDR2 FQNNGV. For the CDR3, the DNA is TGTGCCAGCAGCCCCCGGGCAGGGGCGGATGGCTACACCTTC. Its protein product is CASSPRAGADGYTF.

In this sample, this clone turned up a few times. V is TRBV10-3 and J is TRBJ2-7, with D hard to call. Germline CDR1 and CDR2: ENHRY and SYGVKD. This CDR3 contains 11 residues. Trimming shortened V by 4 bases and J by 4 bases, and 5 bases separated the two germline ends. The CDR3 DNA is TGTGCCATCAGTGGTGTGTACGAGCAGTACTTC. Protein sequence: CAISGVYEQYF.

The V and J genes are TRBV2 and TRBJ2-1; perhaps D is TRBD1 or TRBD2 (5 bases each). Germline V CDR1 and CDR2: SNHLY, FYNNEI. This CDR3 has 15 residues. The V and J ends lost 4 bases and 2 bases respectively, with 12 bases between them. CDR3 loop: CASSGGRGAYNEQFF. The CDR3 DNA reads as TGTGCCAGCAGTGGGGGACGGGGCGCCTACAATGAGCAGTTCTTC. Supplemented by reference TRBV2 and TRBJ2-1, the full variable domain reads EPEVTQTPSHQVTQMGQEVILRCVPISNHLYFYWYRQILGQKVEFLVSFYNNEISEKSEIFDDQFSVERPDGSNFTLKIRSTKLEDSAMYFCASSGGRGAYNEQFFGPGTRLTVL.

J is TRBJ1-6 and V is TRBV2, with no clear D. This CDR3 spans 16 amino acids. Germline CDR1 SNHLY, CDR2 FYNNEI. V was clipped by 1 base and J by 6 bases, with 13 bases between them. The CDR3 spells CASSEEPTAGNSPLHF. The CDR3 coding sequence is TGTGCCAGCAGTGAAGAACCTACTGCCGGTAATTCACCCCTCCACTTT.

The V and J genes are TRBV7-8 and TRBJ2-7, with D possibly being TRBD2 (5 bases). The CDR3 has 13 amino acids. V dropped 7 bases and J dropped 7 bases, with 17 bases sitting between them. Germline V CDR1 and CDR2: SGHVS, FQNEAQ. The CDR3 coding sequence is TGTGCCAGCACCCTGGACGGTCCGGGAGAGCAGTACTTC. Its translation is CASTLDGPGEQYF.

The V gene is TRBV18, the J gene TRBJ1-2, with D possibly matching TRBD1 (6 bases). Germline V gives CDR1 KGHSH, CDR2 LQKENI. This CDR3 has 16 amino acids. The V end lost 6 bases, the J end lost 7 bases, and 24 bases lay between the germline ends. The CDR3 DNA is TGTGCCAGCTCCCCTGAACAGGGAAGTTGGAGTTCTGGCTACACCTTC. It encodes CASSPEQGSWSSGYTF.